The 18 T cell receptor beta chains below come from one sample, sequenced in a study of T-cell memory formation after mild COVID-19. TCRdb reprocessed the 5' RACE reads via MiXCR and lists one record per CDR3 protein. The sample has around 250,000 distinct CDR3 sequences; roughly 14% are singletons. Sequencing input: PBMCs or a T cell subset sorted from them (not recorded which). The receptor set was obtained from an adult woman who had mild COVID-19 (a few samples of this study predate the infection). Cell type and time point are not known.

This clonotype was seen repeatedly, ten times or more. In DNA form, the CDR3 reads TGCGCCAGCAGCTTATCCGGGGACCAGCCCCAGCATTTT. Its protein is CASSLSGDQPQHF. This chain uses TRBV5-1 with TRBJ1-5; tentatively, D is TRBD1 (5 bases). In germline, CDR1 is SGHRS, CDR2 YFSETQ. This CDR3 region has 13 residues. Trimming took off 2 bases at V and 7 bases at J, with 10 bases between the two ends.

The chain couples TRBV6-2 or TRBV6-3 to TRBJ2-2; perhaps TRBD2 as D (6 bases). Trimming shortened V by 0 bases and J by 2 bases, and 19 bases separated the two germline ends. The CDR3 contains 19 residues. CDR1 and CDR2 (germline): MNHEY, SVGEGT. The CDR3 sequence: CASSYSIISKRANTGELFF. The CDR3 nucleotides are TGTGCCAGCAGTTACTCGATTATAAGCAAGCGGGCCAACACCGGGGAGCTGTTTTTT.

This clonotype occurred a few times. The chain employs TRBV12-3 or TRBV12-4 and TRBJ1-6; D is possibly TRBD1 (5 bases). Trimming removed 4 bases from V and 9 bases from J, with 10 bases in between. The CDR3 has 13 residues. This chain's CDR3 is CASSSAGASPLHF. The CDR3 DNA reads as TGTGCCAGCAGTTCGGCCGGGGCTTCACCCCTCCACTTT.

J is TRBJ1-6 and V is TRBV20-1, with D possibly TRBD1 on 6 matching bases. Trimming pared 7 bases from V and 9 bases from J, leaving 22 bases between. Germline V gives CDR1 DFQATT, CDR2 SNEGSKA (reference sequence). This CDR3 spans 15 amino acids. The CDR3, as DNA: TGCAGTGGGACAGACGGTAGCGGGAGTCGTTCACCCCTCCACTTT. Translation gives CSGTDGSGSRSPLHF.

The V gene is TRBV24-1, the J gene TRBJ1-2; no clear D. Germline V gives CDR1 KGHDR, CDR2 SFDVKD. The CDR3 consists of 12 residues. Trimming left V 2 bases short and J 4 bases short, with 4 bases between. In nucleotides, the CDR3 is TGTGCCACCAGTGATTCGACCTATGGCTACACCTTC. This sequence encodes CATSDSTYGYTF.

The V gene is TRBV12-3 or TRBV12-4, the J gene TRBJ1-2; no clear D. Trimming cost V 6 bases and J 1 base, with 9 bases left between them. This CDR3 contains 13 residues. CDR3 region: CASRKTVNYGYTF. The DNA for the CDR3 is TGTGCCAGCAGAAAGACGGTTAACTATGGCTACACCTTC.

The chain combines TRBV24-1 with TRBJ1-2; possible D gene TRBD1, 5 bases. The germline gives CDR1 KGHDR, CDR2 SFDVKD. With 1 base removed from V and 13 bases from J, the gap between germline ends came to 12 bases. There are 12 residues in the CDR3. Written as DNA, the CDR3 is TGTGCCACCAGTGATTTTAGCCAGGGTGTCACCTTC. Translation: CATSDFSQGVTF.

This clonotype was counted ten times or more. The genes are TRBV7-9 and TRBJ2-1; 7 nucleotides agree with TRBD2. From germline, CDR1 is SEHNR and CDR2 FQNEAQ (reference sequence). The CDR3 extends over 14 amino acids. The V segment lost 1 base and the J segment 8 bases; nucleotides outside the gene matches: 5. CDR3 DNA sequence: TGTGCCAGCAGCTTAGGGGGGACTATCTATGAGCAGTTCTTC. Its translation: CASSLGGTIYEQFF.

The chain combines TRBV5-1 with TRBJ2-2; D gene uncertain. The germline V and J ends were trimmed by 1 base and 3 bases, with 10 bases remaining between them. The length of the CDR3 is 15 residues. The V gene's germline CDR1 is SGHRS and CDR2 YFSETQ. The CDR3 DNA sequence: TGCGCCAGCAGCTTGCGAAACAGTTACACCGGGGAGCTGTTTTTT. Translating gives CASSLRNSYTGELFF. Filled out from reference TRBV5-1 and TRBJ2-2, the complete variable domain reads KAGVTQTPRYLIKTRGQQVTLSCSPISGHRSVSWYQQTPGQGLQFLFEYFSETQRNKGNFPGRFSGRQFSNSRSEMNVSTLELGDSALYLCASSLRNSYTGELFFGEGSRLTVL.

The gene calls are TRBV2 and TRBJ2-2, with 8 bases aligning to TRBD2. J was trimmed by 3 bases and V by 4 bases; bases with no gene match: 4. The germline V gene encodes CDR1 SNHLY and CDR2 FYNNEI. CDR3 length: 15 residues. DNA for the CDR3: TGTGCCAGCAGTGCCAGCGGGAGAGACACCGGGGAGCTGTTTTTT. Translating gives CASSASGRDTGELFF. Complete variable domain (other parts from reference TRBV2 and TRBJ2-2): EPEVTQTPSHQVTQMGQEVILRCVPISNHLYFYWYRQILGQKVEFLVSFYNNEISEKSEIFDDQFSVERPDGSNFTLKIRSTKLEDSAMYFCASSASGRDTGELFFGEGSRLTVL.

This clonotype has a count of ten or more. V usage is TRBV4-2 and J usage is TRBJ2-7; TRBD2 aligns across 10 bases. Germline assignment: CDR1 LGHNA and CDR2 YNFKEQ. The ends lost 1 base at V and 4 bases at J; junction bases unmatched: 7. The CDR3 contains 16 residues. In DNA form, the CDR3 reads TGTGCCAGCAGCCAAGGGCCTAGCGGGAGTTTATACGAGCAGTACTTC. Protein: CASSQGPSGSLYEQYF.

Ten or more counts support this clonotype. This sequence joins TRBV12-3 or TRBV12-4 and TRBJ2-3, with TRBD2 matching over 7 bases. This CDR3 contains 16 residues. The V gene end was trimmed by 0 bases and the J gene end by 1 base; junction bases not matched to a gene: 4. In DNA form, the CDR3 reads TGTGCCAGCAGTTTAGCGGGAGGGCCGGGCACAGATACGCAGTATTTT. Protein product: CASSLAGGPGTDTQYF.

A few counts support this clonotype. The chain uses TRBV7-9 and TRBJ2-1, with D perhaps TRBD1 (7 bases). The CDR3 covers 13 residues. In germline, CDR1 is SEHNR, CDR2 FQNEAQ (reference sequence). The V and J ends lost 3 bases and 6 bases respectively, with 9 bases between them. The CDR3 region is CASSFQGGNEQFF. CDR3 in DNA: TGTGCCAGCAGCTTTCAGGGGGGCAATGAGCAGTTCTTC.

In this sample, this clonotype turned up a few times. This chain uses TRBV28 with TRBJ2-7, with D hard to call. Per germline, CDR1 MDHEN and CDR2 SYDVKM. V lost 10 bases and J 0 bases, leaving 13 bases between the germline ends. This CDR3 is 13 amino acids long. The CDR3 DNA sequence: TGTGCCAACAGCTTTCTGAGCTCCTACGAGCAGTACTTC. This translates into CANSFLSSYEQYF.

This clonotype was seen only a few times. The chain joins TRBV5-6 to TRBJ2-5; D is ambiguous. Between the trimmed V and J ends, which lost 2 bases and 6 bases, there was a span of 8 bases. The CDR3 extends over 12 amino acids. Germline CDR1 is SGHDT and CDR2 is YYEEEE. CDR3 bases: TGTGCCAGCAGCTTAGGTCCCCAGACCCAGTACTTC. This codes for CASSLGPQTQYF.

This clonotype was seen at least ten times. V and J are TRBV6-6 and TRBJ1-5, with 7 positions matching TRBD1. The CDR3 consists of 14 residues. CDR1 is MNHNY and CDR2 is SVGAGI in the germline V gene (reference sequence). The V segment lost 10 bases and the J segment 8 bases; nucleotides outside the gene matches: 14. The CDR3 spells CATGGGRSFEPQHF. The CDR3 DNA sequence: TGTGCCACAGGGGGAGGCAGATCCTTTGAGCCCCAGCATTTT.

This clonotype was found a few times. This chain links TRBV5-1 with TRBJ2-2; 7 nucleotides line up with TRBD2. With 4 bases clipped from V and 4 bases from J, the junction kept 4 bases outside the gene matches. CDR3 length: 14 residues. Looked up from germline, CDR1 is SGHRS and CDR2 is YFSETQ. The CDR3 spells CASSLTSSTGELFF. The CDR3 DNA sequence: TGCGCCAGCAGCCTGACTAGCAGCACCGGGGAGCTGTTTTTT.

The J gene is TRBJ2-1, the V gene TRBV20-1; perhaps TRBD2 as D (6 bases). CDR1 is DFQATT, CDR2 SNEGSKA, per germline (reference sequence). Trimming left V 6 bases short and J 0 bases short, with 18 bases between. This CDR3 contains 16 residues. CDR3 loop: CSAPETRAGSYNEQFF. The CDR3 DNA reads TGCAGTGCGCCGGAGACTAGGGCTGGCTCCTACAATGAGCAGTTCTTC.